The 8 T cell receptor beta chains presented below share a single source sample, sequenced in a study of lymphopenia after photon versus proton radiotherapy (dated by TCRdb to about 2019). The library was built by means of the immunoSEQ multiplex PCR assay. TCRdb took this table from immuneACCESS and kept in-frame rearrangements with V and J called. Such tables lack part of the clones; where checked against another copy, unresolved V genes explain under half of the gap, and the rest is unexplained. Across this sample there are 42,000 or so clones, with approximately 80% seen only once. Roughly a quarter of the sample is held by the ten biggest clonotypes. This material consisted of peripheral blood, taken from a patient treated with proton-based radiotherapy. These receptor sequences come from a woman in her 70s with pancreatic cancer.

The chain employs TRBV4-1 and TRBJ2-3; TRBD2 aligns across 9 bases. Trimming took 0 bases from V and 6 from J; bases not matched to a gene: 7. The germline gives CDR1 MGHRA, CDR2 YSYEKL. This CDR3 spans 16 amino acids. The DNA for the CDR3 is TGCGCCAGCAGCCAAGAAGTAGCGGGGGCGGCGGATACGCAGTATTTT. It encodes CASSQEVAGAADTQYF.

This chain uses TRBV4-1 with TRBJ2-2; 8 bases map to TRBD1. CDR1 is MGHRA and CDR2 is YSYEKL in the germline V gene. The CDR3 totals 19 residues. The V segment lost 0 bases and the J segment 1 base; nucleotides outside the gene matches: 10. This CDR3 is CASSQDRQGANLNTGELFF. CDR3 sequence (DNA): TGCGCCAGCAGCCAAGATCGCCAGGGGGCCAATCTGAACACCGGGGAGCTGTTTTTT.

This sequence joins TRBV4-1 and TRBJ2-7; 9 positions agree with TRBD1. CDR1 is MGHRA, CDR2 YSYEKL, per germline. After removal of 2 bases from V and 7 bases from J, the junction contained 15 bases not matched to a gene. This CDR3 spans 17 amino acids. The CDR3 spells CASSQRGTGQGADEQYF. DNA for the CDR3: TGCGCCAGCAGCCAAAGGGGTACGGGACAGGGTGCGGATGAGCAGTACTTC.

This sequence joins TRBV5-4 and TRBJ2-1; 15 nucleotides match TRBD2. Looked up from germline, CDR1 is SGHNT and CDR2 is YYREEE (reference sequence). This CDR3 region has 16 residues. The trim removed 4 bases at V and 9 bases at J, leaving 8 bases unmatched. The CDR3 protein is CASSQGLAGGPGEQFF. The CDR3 region has the DNA TGTGCCAGCAGCCAGGGACTAGCGGGAGGCCCGGGTGAGCAGTTCTTC.

This chain connects TRBV7-2 to TRBJ1-3; unclear D gene. This CDR3 is 13 amino acids long. The V gene's germline CDR1 is SGHTA and CDR2 FQGNSA. Between the trimmed V and J ends, which lost 5 bases and 4 bases, there was a span of 9 bases. CDR3 sequence reads: CASSRESGNTIYF. CDR3 nucleotide sequence: TGTGCCAGCAGCCGAGAGAGCGGAAACACCATATATTTT.

The chain recombines TRBV6-1 with TRBJ2-3; 7 positions agree with TRBD1. CDR1 MNHNS and CDR2 SASEGT come from the germline V gene. V trimming: 4 bases; J trimming: 2 bases; junction bases outside the gene matches: 3. The CDR3 consists of 14 residues. In DNA, the CDR3 is TGTGCCAGCAGTGGGACAGGTTACACAGATACGCAGTATTTT. Protein sequence: CASSGTGYTDTQYF.

The V and J genes are TRBV30 and TRBJ1-1, with D perhaps matching TRBD1 (6 bases). The germline V gene encodes CDR1 GTSNPN and CDR2 SVGIG (reference sequence). V lost 7 bases and J lost 1, with 10 bases in between. CDR3 length: 12 residues. In nucleotides, the CDR3 is TGTGCCTCCAAGGGGGGGAACACTGAAGCTTTCTTT. Amino acid sequence: CASKGGNTEAFF.

The J gene is TRBJ2-7, the V gene TRBV4-1; 7 bases are a match to TRBD1. CDR3 length: 19 amino acids. V was pared by 3 bases and J by 0 bases, with 17 bases of the junction left unmatched. Germline-derived CDR1 and CDR2 are MGHRA and YSYEKL. The CDR3 region is CASSQVPSGTAVISYEQYF. In DNA form, the CDR3 reads TGCGCCAGCAGCCAGGTTCCCTCCGGGACAGCGGTAATCTCCTACGAGCAGTACTTC.